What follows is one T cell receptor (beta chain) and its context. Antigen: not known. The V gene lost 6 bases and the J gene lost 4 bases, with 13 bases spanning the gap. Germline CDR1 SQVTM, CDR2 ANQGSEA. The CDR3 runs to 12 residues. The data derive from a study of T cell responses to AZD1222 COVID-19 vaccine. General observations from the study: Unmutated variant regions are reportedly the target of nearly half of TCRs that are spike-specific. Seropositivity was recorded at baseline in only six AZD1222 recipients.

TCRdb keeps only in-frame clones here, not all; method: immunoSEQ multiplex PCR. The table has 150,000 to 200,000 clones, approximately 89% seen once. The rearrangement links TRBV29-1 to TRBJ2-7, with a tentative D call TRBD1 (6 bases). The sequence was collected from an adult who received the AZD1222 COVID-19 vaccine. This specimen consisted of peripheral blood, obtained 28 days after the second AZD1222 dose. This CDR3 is CSVQATGYEQYF. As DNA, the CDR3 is TGCAGCGTCCAAGCGACAGGTTACGAGCAGTACTTC.